This TCR beta chain was found in a study of glioma-infiltrating T cells after dendritic cell vaccination. TCRdb's table, derived via immunoSEQ multiplex PCR, lists solely in-frame clones and lacks some. Of 90,000 to 95,000 clones detected, about 81% appear once; the ten largest clones hold over 2%. General study points: Only a small number of patients had complete blood and tumor samples.

About this clone itself: Its antigen remains unidentified.

Germline loops: CDR1 SNHLY, CDR2 FYNNEI. The CDR3 is 11 amino acids. Trimming left V 8 bases short and J 9 bases short, with 13 bases between. Sample time point: after dendritic cell vaccination, including at tumor progression/relapse. This TCR derives from a human donor with glioblastoma. The chain carries TRBV2 and TRBJ1-1, with D possibly being TRBD1 (6 bases). The material sequenced was blood, taken after dendritic cell vaccination. The CDR3 loop reads CASWYQGQAFF. CDR3 sequence (DNA): TGTGCCAGCTGGTATCAGGGGCAAGCTTTCTTT. The full variable domain, in which reference TRBV2 and TRBJ1-1 provide the parts outside the CDR3, is EPEVTQTPSHQVTQMGQEVILRCVPISNHLYFYWYRQILGQKVEFLVSFYNNEISEKSEIFDDQFSVERPDGSNFTLKIRSTKLEDSAMYFCASWYQGQAFFGQGTRLTVV.